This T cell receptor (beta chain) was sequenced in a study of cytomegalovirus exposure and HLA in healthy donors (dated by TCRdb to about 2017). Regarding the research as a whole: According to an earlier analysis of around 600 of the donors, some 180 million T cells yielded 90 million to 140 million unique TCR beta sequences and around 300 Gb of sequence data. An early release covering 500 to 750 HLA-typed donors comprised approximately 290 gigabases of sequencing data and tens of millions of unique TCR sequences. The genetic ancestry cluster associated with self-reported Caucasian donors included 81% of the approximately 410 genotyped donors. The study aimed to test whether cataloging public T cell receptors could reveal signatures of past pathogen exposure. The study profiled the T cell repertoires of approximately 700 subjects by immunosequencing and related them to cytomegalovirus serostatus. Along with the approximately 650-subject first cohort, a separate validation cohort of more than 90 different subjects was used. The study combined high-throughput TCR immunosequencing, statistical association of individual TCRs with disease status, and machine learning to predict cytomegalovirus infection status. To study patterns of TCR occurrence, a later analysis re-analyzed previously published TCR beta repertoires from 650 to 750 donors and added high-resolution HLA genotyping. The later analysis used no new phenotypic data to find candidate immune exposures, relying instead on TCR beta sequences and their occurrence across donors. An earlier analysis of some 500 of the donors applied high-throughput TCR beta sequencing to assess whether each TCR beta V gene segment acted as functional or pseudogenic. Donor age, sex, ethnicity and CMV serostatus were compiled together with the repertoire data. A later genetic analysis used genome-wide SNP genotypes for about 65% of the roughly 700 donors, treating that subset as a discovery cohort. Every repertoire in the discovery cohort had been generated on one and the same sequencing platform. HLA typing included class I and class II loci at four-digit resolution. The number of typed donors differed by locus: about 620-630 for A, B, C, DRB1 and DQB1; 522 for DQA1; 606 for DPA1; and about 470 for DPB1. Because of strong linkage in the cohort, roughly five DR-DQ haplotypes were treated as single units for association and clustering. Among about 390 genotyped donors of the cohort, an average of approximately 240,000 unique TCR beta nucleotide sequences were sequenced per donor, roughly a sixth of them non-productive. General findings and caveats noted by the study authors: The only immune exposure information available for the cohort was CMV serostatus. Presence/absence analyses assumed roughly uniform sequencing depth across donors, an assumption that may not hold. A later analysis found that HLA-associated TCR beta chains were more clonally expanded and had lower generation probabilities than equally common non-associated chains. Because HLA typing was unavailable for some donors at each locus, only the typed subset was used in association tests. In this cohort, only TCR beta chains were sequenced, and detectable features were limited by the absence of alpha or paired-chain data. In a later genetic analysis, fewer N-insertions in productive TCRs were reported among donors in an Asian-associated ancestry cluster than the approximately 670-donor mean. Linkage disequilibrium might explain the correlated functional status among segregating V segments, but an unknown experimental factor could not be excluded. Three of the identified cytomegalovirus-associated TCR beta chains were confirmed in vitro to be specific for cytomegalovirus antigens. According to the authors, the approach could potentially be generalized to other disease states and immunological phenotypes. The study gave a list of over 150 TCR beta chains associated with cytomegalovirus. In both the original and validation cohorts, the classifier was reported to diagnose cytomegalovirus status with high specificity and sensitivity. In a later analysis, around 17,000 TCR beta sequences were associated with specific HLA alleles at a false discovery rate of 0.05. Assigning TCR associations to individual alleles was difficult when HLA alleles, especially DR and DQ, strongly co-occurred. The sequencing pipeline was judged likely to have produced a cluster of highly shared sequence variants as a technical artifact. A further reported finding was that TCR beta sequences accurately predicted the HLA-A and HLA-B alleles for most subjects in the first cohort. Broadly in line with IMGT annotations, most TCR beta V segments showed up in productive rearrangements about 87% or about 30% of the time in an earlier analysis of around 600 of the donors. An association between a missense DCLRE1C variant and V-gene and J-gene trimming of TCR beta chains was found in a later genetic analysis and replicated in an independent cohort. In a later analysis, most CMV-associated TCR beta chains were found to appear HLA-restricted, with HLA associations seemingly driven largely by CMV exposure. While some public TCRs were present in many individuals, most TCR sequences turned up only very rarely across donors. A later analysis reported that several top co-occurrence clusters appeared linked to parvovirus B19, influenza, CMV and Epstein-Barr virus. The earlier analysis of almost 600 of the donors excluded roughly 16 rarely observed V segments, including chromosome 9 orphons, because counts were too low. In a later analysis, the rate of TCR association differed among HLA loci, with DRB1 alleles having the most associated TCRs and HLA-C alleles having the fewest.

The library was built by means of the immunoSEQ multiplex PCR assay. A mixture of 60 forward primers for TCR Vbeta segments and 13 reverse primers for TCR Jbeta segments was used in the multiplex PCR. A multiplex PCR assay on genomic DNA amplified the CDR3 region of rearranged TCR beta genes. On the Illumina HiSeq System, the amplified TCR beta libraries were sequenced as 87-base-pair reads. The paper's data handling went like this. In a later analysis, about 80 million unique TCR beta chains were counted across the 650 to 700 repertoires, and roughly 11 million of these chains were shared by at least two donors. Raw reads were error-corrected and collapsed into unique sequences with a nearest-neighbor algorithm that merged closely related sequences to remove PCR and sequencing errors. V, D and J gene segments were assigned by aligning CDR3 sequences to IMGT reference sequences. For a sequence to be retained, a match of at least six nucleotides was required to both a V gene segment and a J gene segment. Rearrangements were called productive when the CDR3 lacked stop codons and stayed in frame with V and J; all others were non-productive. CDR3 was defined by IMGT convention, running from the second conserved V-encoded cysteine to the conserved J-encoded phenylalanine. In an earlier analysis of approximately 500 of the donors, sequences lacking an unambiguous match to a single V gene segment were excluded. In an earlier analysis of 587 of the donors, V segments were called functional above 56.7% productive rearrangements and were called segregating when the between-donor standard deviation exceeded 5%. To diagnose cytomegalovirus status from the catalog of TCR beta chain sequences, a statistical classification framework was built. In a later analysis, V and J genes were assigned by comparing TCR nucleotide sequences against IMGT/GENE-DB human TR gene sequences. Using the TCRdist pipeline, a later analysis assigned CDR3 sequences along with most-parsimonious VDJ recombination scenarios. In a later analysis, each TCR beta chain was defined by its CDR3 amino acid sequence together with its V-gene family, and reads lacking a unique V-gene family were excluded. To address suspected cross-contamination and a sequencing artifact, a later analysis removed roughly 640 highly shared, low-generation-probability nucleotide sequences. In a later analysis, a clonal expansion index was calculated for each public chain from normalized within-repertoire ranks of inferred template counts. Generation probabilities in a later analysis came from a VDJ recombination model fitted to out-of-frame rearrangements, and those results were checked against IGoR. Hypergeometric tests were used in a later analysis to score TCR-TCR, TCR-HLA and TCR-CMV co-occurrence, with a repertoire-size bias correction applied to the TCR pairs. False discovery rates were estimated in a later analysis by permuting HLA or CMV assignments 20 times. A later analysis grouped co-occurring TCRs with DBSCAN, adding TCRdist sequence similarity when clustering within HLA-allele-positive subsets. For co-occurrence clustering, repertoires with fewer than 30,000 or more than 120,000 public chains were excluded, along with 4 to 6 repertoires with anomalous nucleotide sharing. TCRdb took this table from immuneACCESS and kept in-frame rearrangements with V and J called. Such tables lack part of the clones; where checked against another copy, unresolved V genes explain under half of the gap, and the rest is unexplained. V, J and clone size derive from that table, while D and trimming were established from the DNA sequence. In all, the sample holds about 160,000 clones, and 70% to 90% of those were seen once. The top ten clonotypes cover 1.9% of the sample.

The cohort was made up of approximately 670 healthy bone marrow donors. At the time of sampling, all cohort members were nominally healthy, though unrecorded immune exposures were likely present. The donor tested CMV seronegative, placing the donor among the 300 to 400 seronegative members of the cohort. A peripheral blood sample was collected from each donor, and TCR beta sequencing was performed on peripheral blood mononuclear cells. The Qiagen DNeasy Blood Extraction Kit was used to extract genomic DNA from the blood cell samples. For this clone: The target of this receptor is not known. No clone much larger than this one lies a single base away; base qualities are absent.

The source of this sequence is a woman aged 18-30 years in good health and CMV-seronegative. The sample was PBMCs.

The nucleotides read TGTGCCAGCAGCTTATCGGGTGGGGGGAGATGGGAAAACGAGCAGTACTTC. It codes for CASSLSGGGRWENEQYF. The rearranged segments are TRBV7-9 and TRBJ2-7, with TRBD2 perhaps the D gene, on 6 matching bases. The germline V gene (reference sequence) sets CDR1 to SEHNR and CDR2 to FQNEAQ. From the cysteine through the phenylalanine, the CDR3 covers 17 amino acids. The sequence is cut down to CDR3 DNA, 51 bases in frame from base 1. Trimming at the junction amounts to 2 bases on V and 5 bases on J, and the germline ends lie 22 bases apart.